This T cell receptor (beta chain) was identified in a study of CD8+CD57+ T cells in acquired aplastic anemia. Whole-study context: Across the sorted CD4+ and CD8+ cells, DNA amounts averaged 3.2 ug. Broader study findings: Patients showed no significant difference from controls in CD8+ Simpson's diversity.

Investigators profiled TCR beta VDJ and CDR3 from genomic DNA template. MiXCR, applied by TCRdb to the reads, yields one record per CDR3 protein. This table has about 180,000 distinct CDR3 sequences, about three fifths appearing once. In its sample, this clonotype was seen many times. What it binds is unknown. This CDR3 is 15 amino acids long. Germline loops: CDR1 SNHLY, CDR2 FYNNEI. Trimming cost V 6 bases and J 5 bases; bases outside gene matches: 10. Sequencing was done on patients that had shown CD8+CD57+ cell expansion by flow cytometry. Each of the patients presented with severe acquired aplastic anemia. None of the patients had been given any therapy when their blood was sampled.

Specimen: sorted CD4+, CD8+, or CD8+CD57+ T cells (not recorded which) from PBMCs. This TCR came from a human donor with aplastic anemia. The gene calls are TRBV2 and TRBJ1-5; 7 bases map to TRBD1. For the CDR3, the DNA is TGTGCCAGCAGCCCACAGGGGACTACTTATCAGCCCCAGCATTTT. Amino acid sequence: CASSPQGTTYQPQHF.